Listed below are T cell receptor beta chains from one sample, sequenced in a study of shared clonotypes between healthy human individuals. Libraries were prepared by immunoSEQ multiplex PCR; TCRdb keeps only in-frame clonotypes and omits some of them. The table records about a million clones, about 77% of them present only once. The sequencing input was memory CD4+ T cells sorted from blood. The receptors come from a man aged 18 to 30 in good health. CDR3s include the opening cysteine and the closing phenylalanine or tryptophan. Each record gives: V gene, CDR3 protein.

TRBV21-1,CASWAGKTDTQYF
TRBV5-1,CASSFGQAPSYEQYF
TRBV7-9,CASSLFEDSYEQYF
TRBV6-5,CASTGDRGNEQFF
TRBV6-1,CASSGRGLGSYEQYF
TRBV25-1,CASSDSVRGGYEQYF
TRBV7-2,CASSLGLGGASYNEQFF
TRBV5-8,CASSSRLILSYEQYF
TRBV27,CASSFENPIWQGHSGNTIYF
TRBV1,CTSRGDISYGETQYF
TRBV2,CASSESQYGYTF
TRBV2,CASRGTGTYTEAFF
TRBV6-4,CASREPGQGRAFF
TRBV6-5,CASSEGAPQHF
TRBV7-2,CASSLAASTDTQYF
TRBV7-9,CASSLDNGQGYF
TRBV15,CATSREGGSYGYTF
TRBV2,CASSVGINEQFF
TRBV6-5,CASRRDTLGYTF
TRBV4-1,CASSRGLTGENSPLHF
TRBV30,CAWRPGTGRNEKLFF
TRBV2,CASSEVRYTDTQYF
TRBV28,CASSSGGITTPGELFF
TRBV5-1,CASSSTVLLQDTQYF
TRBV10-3,CASDDGGRSYEQYF
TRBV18,CASRTGISGANVLTF
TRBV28,CASSFSGTGTDTQYF
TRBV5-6,CASSLLYRGQNEQYF
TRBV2,CASRESRIPSGANVLTF
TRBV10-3,CAITDRINEKLFF
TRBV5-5,CASSVHTGTSGRAGEQFF
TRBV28,CASSLYGAAANEKLFF
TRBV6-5,CASSYQTSGISYEQYF
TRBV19,CASSVRAGGTGELFF
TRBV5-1,CASSLGAAQETQYF
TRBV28,CASSSGRGNTEAFF
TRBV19,CASRDSYSNQPQHF
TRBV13,CASTTGPGQPQHF
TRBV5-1,CASSLGSGAGETQYF
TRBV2,CASSGTGNSPLHF
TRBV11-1,CASSRDSPDRAHEQYF
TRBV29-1,CSVLRDGASTDTQYF
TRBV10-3,CAAQQGSNTGELFF
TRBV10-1,CASSETTGQETQYF
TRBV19,CASSGDRGPLGNRQFF
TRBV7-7,CASSLGAQETQYF
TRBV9,CASSVGDSYNQPQHF
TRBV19,CASSSGAISTDTQYF
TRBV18,CASSPGSNQPQHF